This passage covers 22 T cell receptor beta chains from one sample sequenced in a study of blood T cell repertoires in COVID-19. The repertoire was sequenced with immunoSEQ multiplex PCR; TCRdb's copy has only in-frame clones and lacks some. The repertoire holds 200,000 to 300,000 clones, 75% to 85% seen once, with 4% to 6% in the top ten. The sequenced sample was peripheral blood. These receptor sequences come from a man aged 50 or older with COVID-19, enrolled during active disease.

The V gene is TRBV6-1, the J gene TRBJ2-1; a possible D gene is TRBD1 (6 bases). The V and J ends lost 4 bases and 5 bases respectively, with 21 bases between them. The CDR3 has 17 amino acids. Germline V CDR1 and CDR2: MNHNS, SASEGT. CDR3 nucleotides: TGTGCCAGCAGTGTGTCCAAGGGGGTTAGAATACACAATGAGCAGTTCTTC. Translated: CASSVSKGVRIHNEQFF.

The V gene is TRBV5-1, the J gene TRBJ1-1, with 8 bases aligning to TRBD1. Trimming removed 3 bases from V and 1 base from J; junction bases left unmatched: 5. The CDR3 extends over 15 amino acids. Germline V gene sequence: CDR1 SGHRS, CDR2 YFSETQ. Here the CDR3 reads CASSSSGTGNTEAFF. For the CDR3, the DNA is TGCGCCAGCAGCTCTTCCGGGACAGGGAACACTGAAGCTTTCTTT.

This chain connects TRBV4-1 to TRBJ2-7, with D perhaps TRBD1 (6 bases). Germline V gives CDR1 MGHRA, CDR2 YSYEKL. V lost 1 base, J lost 6 bases, and 19 bases lay in between. The length of the CDR3 is 16 residues. The CDR3 region is CASSQAHTGSLSEQYF. CDR3 coding DNA: TGCGCCAGCAGCCAAGCCCACACAGGGTCCTTAAGCGAGCAGTACTTC.

V gene TRBV10-3 combines with J gene TRBJ1-4; maybe TRBD1 (6 bases). Deletions cut 2 bases from V and 8 bases from J, with 12 bases between. Germline CDR1 ENHRY, CDR2 SYGVKD. CDR3 size: 14 residues. The CDR3 nucleotides read TGTGCCATCAGTGAGACGGGACAAGGCGAAAAACTGTTTTTT. Translating it yields CAISETGQGEKLFF.

The chain is built from TRBV7-2 and TRBJ1-2; D is possibly TRBD1 (5 bases). The V end lost 5 bases, the J end lost 3 bases, and 19 bases lay between the germline ends. Germline lookup yields CDR1 SGHTA and CDR2 FQGNSA. The CDR3 spans 16 residues. The chain's CDR3 is CASSGSWGGSYYGYTF. The CDR3, as DNA: TGTGCCAGCAGCGGGTCCTGGGGGGGATCCTACTATGGCTACACCTTC.

This sequence joins TRBV2 and TRBJ2-6, with a possible D match to TRBD1 (6 bases). This CDR3 has 17 amino acids. Germline assignment: CDR1 SNHLY and CDR2 FYNNEI. V lost 4 bases and J 3 bases, leaving 16 bases between the germline ends. The DNA for the CDR3 is TGTGCCAGCAGTGGCGGAAGGGGGAGAAGTGGGGCCAACGTCCTGACTTTC. Encoded protein: CASSGGRGRSGANVLTF.

The count of this clone is one. The CDR3 DNA sequence: TGTGCCAGCTCACCAGGGCTAGCGGGGGCCGTGTACAATGAGCAGTTCTTC. Translated: CASSPGLAGAVYNEQFF. The V call is TRBV18, the J call TRBJ2-1, with TRBD2 identical over 10 bases. V lost 2 bases to trimming and J lost 4 bases; unmatched junction nucleotides: 8. Germline loops: CDR1 KGHSH, CDR2 LQKENI. The CDR3 has 17 residues. The variable domain in full, completed from reference TRBV18 and TRBJ2-1, reads NAGVMQNPRHLVRRRGQEARLRCSPMKGHSHVYWYRQLPEEGLKFMVYLQKENIIDESGMPKERFSAEFPKEGPSILRIQQVVRGDSAAYFCASSPGLAGAVYNEQFFGPGTRLTVL.

The V call is TRBV6-5, the J call TRBJ2-7; the D gene is possibly TRBD2 (7 bases). V shed 7 bases and J shed 0 bases, with 10 bases lying between them. Germline V gene data show CDR1 as MNHEY and CDR2 as SVGAGI. CDR3 length: 13 residues. CDR3 amino acids: CASIRGGSYEQYF. CDR3 sequence (DNA): TGTGCCAGCATAAGGGGGGGCTCCTACGAGCAGTACTTC.

The J gene is TRBJ2-5, the V gene TRBV7-8, with 9 bases identical to TRBD1. V shed 6 bases, J shed 3 bases, and the junction held 5 bases outside the gene matches. This CDR3 contains 14 residues. Germline V gene sequence: CDR1 SGHVS, CDR2 FQNEAQ. The CDR3 is CASSYRQGEETQYF. The CDR3 DNA is TGTGCCAGCAGTTACCGACAGGGGGAAGAGACCCAGTACTTC.

This clone occurred once. The chain has TRBV4-3 and TRBJ2-2; 11 nucleotides match TRBD2. Trimming at V came to 6 bases and at J to 1 base, leaving 4 bases not matched to a gene. The CDR3 contains 16 residues. CDR1 is LGHNA and CDR2 is YSLEER in the germline V gene. CDR3 in DNA: TGCGCCAGCAGAGAACTAGCGGGGGTGAACACCGGGGAGCTGTTTTTT. Translating gives CASRELAGVNTGELFF.

The chain uses TRBV2 and TRBJ2-3; D is possibly TRBD1 (6 bases). This CDR3 region has 15 residues. The germline gives CDR1 SNHLY, CDR2 FYNNEI. Trimming left V 5 bases short and J 6 bases short, with 18 bases between. DNA for the CDR3: TGTGCCAGCAGTTTCGACAGGCTCATCCTGGATACGCAGTATTTT. Protein product: CASSFDRLILDTQYF.

The V gene is TRBV5-1, the J gene TRBJ2-5, with D unclear. Germline CDR1 is SGHRS and CDR2 is YFSETQ. This CDR3 region has 14 residues. Trimming left V 0 bases short and J 4 bases short, with 10 bases between. The CDR3 DNA sequence: TGCGCCAGCAGCTTGGAGCCCGCCCCAGAGACCCAGTACTTC. Translation: CASSLEPAPETQYF. Supplemented by reference TRBV5-1 and TRBJ2-5, the full variable domain reads KAGVTQTPRYLIKTRGQQVTLSCSPISGHRSVSWYQQTPGQGLQFLFEYFSETQRNKGNFPGRFSGRQFSNSRSEMNVSTLELGDSALYLCASSLEPAPETQYFGPGTRLLVL.

The chain employs TRBV30 and TRBJ2-2, with 9 bases matching TRBD1. The CDR3 covers 15 residues. V trimming: 5 bases; J trimming: 4 bases; junction bases outside the gene matches: 8. CDR1 is GTSNPN and CDR2 is SVGIG in the germline V gene (reference sequence). The CDR3 reads CAWGGGTGSTGELFF. Written as DNA, the CDR3 is TGTGCCTGGGGCGGCGGGACAGGGTCCACCGGGGAGCTGTTTTTT.

The chain has TRBV28 and TRBJ2-7; the D is unclear. Trimming pared 3 bases from V and 5 bases from J, leaving 5 bases between. The CDR3 is 11 residues long. Germline V CDR1 and CDR2: MDHEN, SYDVKM. CDR3 DNA: TGTGCCAGCAGTTTCGTTAACGAGCAGTACTTC. It is translated as CASSFVNEQYF.

The rearrangement links TRBV5-1 to TRBJ1-1; TRBD1 might be the D (5 bases). The germline V and J ends were trimmed by 3 bases and 3 bases, with 6 bases remaining between them. This CDR3 is built from 12 residues. CDR1 and CDR2 (germline): SGHRS, YFSETQ. As DNA, the CDR3 is TGCGCCAGCAGCTCGACAGACACTGAAGCTTTCTTT. Translated, it gives CASSSTDTEAFF.

This clone was observed a single time. The chain carries TRBV5-6 and TRBJ1-5, with D unresolved. Per germline, CDR1 SGHDT and CDR2 YYEEEE. The V end lost 0 bases, the J end lost 0 bases, and 13 bases lay between the germline ends. The CDR3 runs to 17 residues. The CDR3 protein is CASSLGLVSFSNQPQHF. The CDR3, as DNA: TGTGCCAGCAGCTTGGGGTTGGTGAGTTTTAGCAATCAGCCCCAGCATTTT. Variable domain in full (rest from reference TRBV5-6 and TRBJ1-5): DAGVTQSPTHLIKTRGQQVTLRCSPKSGHDTVSWYQQALGQGPQFIFQYYEEEERQRGNFPDRFSGHQFPNYSSELNVNALLLGDSALYLCASSLGLVSFSNQPQHFGDGTRLSIL.

This chain links TRBV11-2 with TRBJ1-3; tentatively, D is TRBD1 (5 bases). CDR1 and CDR2 (germline): SGHAT, FQNNGV. The CDR3 consists of 16 residues. V lost 4 bases to trimming and J lost 0 bases, with 13 bases between them. Written as DNA, the CDR3 is TGTGCCAGCAGCTATTTTACAGGATCCTCTGGAAACACCATATATTTT. As protein: CASSYFTGSSGNTIYF.

The chain recombines TRBV20-1 with TRBJ2-1, with a possible D match to TRBD1 (6 bases). CDR3 length: 14 residues. Trimming pared 3 bases from V and 4 bases from J, leaving 13 bases between. Germline-derived CDR1 and CDR2 are DFQATT and SNEGSKA (reference sequence). As DNA, the CDR3 is TGCAGTGCTAGTTCCAGGGGCCCGTACAATGAGCAGTTCTTC. As protein: CSASSRGPYNEQFF.

CDR3 nucleotides: TGTGCCAGCAGGTGGACAGGGCGGACTGAAGCTTTCTTT. It codes for CASRWTGRTEAFF. The chain joins TRBV6-5 to TRBJ1-1, with 8 bases fitting TRBD1. Unmatched junction bases numbered 5, after V lost 6 bases and J lost 5 bases. The CDR3 sequence is 13 residues long. Germline V CDR1 and CDR2: MNHEY, SVGAGI.

This clone was detected only once. The V call is TRBV7-6, the J call TRBJ2-1, with D perhaps matching TRBD2 (6 bases). CDR1 is SGHVS and CDR2 is FNYEAQ in the germline V gene. The CDR3 length is 15 residues. V lost 5 bases, J lost 7 bases, and 18 bases lay in between. CDR3 nucleotides: TGTGCCAGCAGCCCTTTGGGGGGAAGTCGAAATGAGCAGTTCTTC. It translates to CASSPLGGSRNEQFF.

This chain's CDR3 is CASSQQGSNTEAFF. The DNA of the CDR3 is TGCGCCAGCAGCCAACAGGGGTCGAACACTGAAGCTTTCTTT. V and J are TRBV5-1 and TRBJ1-1; 7 nucleotides agree with TRBD1. From germline, CDR1 is SGHRS and CDR2 YFSETQ. The ends lost 4 bases at V and 1 base at J; junction bases unmatched: 4. This CDR3 spans 14 amino acids.

The genes are TRBV27 and TRBJ2-7; TRBD1 is a possible D gene (6 bases). Looked up from germline, CDR1 is MNHEY and CDR2 is SMNVEV (reference sequence). Trimming pared 3 bases from V and 5 bases from J, leaving 20 bases between. The CDR3 extends over 16 amino acids. The CDR3 DNA reads TGTGCCAGCAGTTTCACGTACAGGGTACTTGGAAACGAGCAGTACTTC. Translated: CASSFTYRVLGNEQYF.